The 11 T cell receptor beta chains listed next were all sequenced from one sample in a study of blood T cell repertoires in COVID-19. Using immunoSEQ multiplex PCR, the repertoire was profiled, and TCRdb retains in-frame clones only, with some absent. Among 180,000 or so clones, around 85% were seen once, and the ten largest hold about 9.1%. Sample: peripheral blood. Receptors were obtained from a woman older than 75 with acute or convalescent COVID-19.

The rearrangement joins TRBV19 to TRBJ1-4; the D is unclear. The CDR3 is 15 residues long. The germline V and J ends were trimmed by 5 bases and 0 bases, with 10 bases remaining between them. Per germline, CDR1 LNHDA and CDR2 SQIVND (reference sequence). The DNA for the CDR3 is TGTGCCAGTAGTGTCCAGGCTTCAACTAATGAAAAACTGTTTTTT. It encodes CASSVQASTNEKLFF.

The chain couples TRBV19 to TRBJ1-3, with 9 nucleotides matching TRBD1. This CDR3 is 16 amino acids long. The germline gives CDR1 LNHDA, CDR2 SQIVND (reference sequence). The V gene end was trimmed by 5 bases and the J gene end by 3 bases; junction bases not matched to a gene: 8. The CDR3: CASSSPGQGDGNTIYF. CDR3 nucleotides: TGTGCCAGTAGTTCCCCGGGACAGGGCGATGGAAACACCATATATTTT.

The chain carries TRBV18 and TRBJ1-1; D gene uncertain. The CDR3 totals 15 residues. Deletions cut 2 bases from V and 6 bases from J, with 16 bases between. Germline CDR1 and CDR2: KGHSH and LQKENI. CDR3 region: CASSPSTEGFAEAFF. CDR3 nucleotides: TGTGCCAGCTCACCATCAACAGAGGGTTTCGCTGAAGCTTTCTTT. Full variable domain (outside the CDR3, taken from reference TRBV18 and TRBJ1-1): NAGVMQNPRHLVRRRGQEARLRCSPMKGHSHVYWYRQLPEEGLKFMVYLQKENIIDESGMPKERFSAEFPKEGPSILRIQQVVRGDSAAYFCASSPSTEGFAEAFFGQGTRLTVV.

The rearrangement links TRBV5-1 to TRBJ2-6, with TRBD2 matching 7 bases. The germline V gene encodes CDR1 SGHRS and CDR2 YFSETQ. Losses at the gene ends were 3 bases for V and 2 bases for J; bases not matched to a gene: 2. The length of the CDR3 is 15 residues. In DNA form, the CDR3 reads TGCGCCAGCAGCTGGGGAGGGACTGGGGCCAACGTCCTGACTTTC. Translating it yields CASSWGGTGANVLTF.

CDR3 sequence (DNA): TGTGCCAGCAGCCTTCAGGGGGCGAACACCGGGGAGCTGTTTTTT. It is translated as CASSLQGANTGELFF. The V and J genes are TRBV5-4 and TRBJ2-2, with 7 bases aligning to TRBD1. The CDR3 spans 15 residues. Looked up from germline, CDR1 is SGHNT and CDR2 is YYREEE (reference sequence). V shed 4 bases, J shed 0 bases, and the junction held 3 bases outside the gene matches.

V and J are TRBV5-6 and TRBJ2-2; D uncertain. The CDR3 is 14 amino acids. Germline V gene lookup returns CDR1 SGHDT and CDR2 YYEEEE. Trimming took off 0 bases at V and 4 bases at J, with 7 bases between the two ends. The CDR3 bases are TGTGCCAGCAGCTTGGGACATTTCACCGGGGAGCTGTTTTTT. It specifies CASSLGHFTGELFF.

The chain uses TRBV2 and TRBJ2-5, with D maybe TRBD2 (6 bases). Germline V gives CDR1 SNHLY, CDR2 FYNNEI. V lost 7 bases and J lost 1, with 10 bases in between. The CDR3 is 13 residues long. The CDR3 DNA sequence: TGTGCCAGCATGGGGGGTTCCCAAGAGACCCAGTACTTC. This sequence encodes CASMGGSQETQYF.

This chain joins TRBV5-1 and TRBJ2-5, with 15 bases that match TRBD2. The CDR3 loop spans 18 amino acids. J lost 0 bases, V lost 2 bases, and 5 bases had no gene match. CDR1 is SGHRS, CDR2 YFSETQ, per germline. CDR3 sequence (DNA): TGCGCCAGCAGCTTCGGGACTAGCGGGGGGACGTACCAAGAGACCCAGTACTTC. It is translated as CASSFGTSGGTYQETQYF.

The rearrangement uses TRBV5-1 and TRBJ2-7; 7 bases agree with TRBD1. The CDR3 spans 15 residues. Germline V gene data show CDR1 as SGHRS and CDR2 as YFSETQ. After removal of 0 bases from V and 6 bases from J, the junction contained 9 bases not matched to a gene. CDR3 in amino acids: CASSLAGTVVGEQYF. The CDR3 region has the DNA TGCGCCAGCAGCTTGGCCGGGACAGTGGTAGGCGAGCAGTACTTC.

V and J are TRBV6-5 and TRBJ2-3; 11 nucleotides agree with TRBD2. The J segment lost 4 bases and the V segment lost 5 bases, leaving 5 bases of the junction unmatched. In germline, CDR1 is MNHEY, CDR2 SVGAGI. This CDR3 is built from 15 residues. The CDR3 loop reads CASSTSSGGSDTQYF. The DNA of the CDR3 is TGTGCCAGCAGTACCTCTAGCGGGGGGTCAGATACGCAGTATTTT.

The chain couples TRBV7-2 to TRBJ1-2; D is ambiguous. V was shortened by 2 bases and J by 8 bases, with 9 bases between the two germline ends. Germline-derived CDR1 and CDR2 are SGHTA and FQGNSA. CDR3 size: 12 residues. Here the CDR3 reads CASSLYSQGYTF. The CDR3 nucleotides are TGTGCCAGCAGCTTATATTCACAGGGCTACACCTTC. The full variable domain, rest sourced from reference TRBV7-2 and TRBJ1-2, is GAGVSQSPSNKVTEKGKDVELRCDPISGHTALYWYRQSLGQGLEFLIYFQGNSAPDKSGLPSDRFSAERTGGSVSTLTIQRTQQEDSAVYLCASSLYSQGYTFGSGTRLTVV.